Listed here is a single T cell receptor (beta chain). The antigen is undetermined. Losses at the gene ends were 6 bases for V and 7 bases for J; bases not matched to a gene: 9. Germline V CDR1 and CDR2: SGHTA, FQGTGA. This CDR3 spans 16 amino acids. These data come from a study of T-cell memory formation after mild COVID-19. Study context: Largely, the TCR clusters proved donor specific. Notes on the study in general: Memory cells collected pre-infection included some clones that later responded, suggesting cross-reactive memory joined. Confirmation of SARS-CoV-2 specificity was lacking for second-wave clones peaking day 37. A second wave expanding day 15 to 37 was CD4+-biased; contracting clones were balanced.

From the 5' RACE reads, TCRdb called clonotypes with MiXCR, one entry per CDR3 protein. Of approximately 200,000 distinct CDR3 sequences in the sample, under 20% were seen once. Sequences were obtained from PBMCs or a T cell subset sorted from them (not recorded which). The TCR originated in an adult woman who had mild COVID-19 (a few samples of this study predate the infection). Cell type and time point are not known. J is TRBJ2-1 and V is TRBV7-3, with 13 bases matching TRBD2. The DNA for the CDR3 is TGTGCCAGCAGTCGTACTAGCGGGAGGGCCGGTAATGAGCAGTTCTTC. This gives the protein CASSRTSGRAGNEQFF.